These 25 T cell receptor beta chains were all obtained from the same sample, sequenced in a study of vaccination and CD4 T cells after COVID-19. Their antigens remain unidentified. Treatment meaning: approximately nine-day PBMC culture with coronavirus spike peptide pools or control peptides (ViraFEST assay). Sequence data for DNA of cultured CD4+ T cells were generated by the Oncomine TCR Beta short-read assay. One entry per CDR3 protein results from TCRdb running MiXCR on the PCR reads. This sample has about 20,000 distinct CDR3 sequences, with about 80% found just once. The sequences come from CD4+ T cells from blood, cultured in vitro, collected after SARS-CoV-2 vaccination. These receptors were collected from a human donor who received a COVID-19 vaccine.

This clonotype was counted a single time. The chain combines TRBV6-5 with TRBJ1-1; D may be TRBD1 (6 bases). Germline V CDR1 and CDR2: MNHEY, SVGAGI. V was clipped by 2 bases and J by 0 bases, with 13 bases between them. This CDR3 comprises 16 residues. The CDR3: CASSYVSGGMNTEAFF. CDR3 bases: TGTGCCAGCAGTTACGTTAGTGGGGGCATGAACACTGAAGCTTTCTTT.

This sequence joins TRBV28 and TRBJ2-3; weak D call: TRBD1 (8 bases). CDR3 size: 15 residues. Germline V gives CDR1 MDHEN, CDR2 SYDVKM. The ends were cut back, 5 bases at V and 6 bases at J, with 18 bases in the middle. CDR3 sequence: CASSRRQGRADTQYF. The CDR3 DNA reads as TGTGCCAGCAGTCGCCGACAGGGGAGGGCGGATACGCAGTATTTT.

The J gene is TRBJ1-5, the V gene TRBV19; no clear D. The CDR3 runs 14 residues. CDR1 LNHDA and CDR2 SQIVND come from the germline V gene (reference sequence). Trimming shortened V by 5 bases and J by 7 bases, and 15 bases separated the two germline ends. The CDR3: CASSLIDGRQPQHF. In nucleotides, the CDR3 is TGTGCCAGTAGTTTAATCGATGGGAGGCAGCCCCAGCATTTT.

The chain carries TRBV20-1 and TRBJ2-3; maybe TRBD1 (5 bases). Germline assignment: CDR1 DFQATT and CDR2 SNEGSKA (reference sequence). There are 15 residues in the CDR3. The V end was cut by 5 bases, the J end by 0 bases, with 15 bases between. CDR3 loop: CSAPPTVSSTDTQYF. For the CDR3, the DNA is TGCAGTGCTCCCCCGACAGTCTCTAGCACAGATACGCAGTATTTT.

This clonotype was seen a few times. The chain couples TRBV6-5 to TRBJ2-2; D is perhaps TRBD2 (6 bases). CDR1 is MNHEY, CDR2 SVGAGI, per germline. Trimming took 0 bases from V and 4 from J, leaving 9 bases between them. CDR3 length: 15 residues. Here the CDR3 DNA reads TGTGCCAGCAGTTACTCGGGACTTCTCACCGGGGAGCTGTTTTTT. Translation gives CASSYSGLLTGELFF.

J is TRBJ1-2 and V is TRBV2, with D perhaps matching TRBD1 (5 bases). The CDR3 sequence is 13 residues long. V shed 10 bases and J shed 5 bases, with 17 bases lying between them. Germline CDR1 reads SNHLY; CDR2 reads FYNNEI. As DNA, the CDR3 is TGTGCCACCACCGGGGGGGTCGGTTATGGCTACACCTTC. Translation: CATTGGVGYGYTF.

The genes are TRBV30 and TRBJ1-2; perhaps TRBD1 as D (6 bases). CDR3 length: 13 amino acids. CDR1 and CDR2 from the germline V gene are GTSNPN and SVGIG (reference sequence). Trimming cost V 3 bases and J 3 bases, with 11 bases left between them. The CDR3 region has the DNA TGTGCCTGGAGCGACGGACAGTACTATGGCTACACCTTC. Protein sequence: CAWSDGQYYGYTF. Combining the CDR3 with reference TRBV30 and TRBJ1-2 gives the whole variable domain SQTIHQWPATLVQPVGSPLSLECTVEGTSNPNLYWYRQAAGRGLQLLFYSVGIGQISSEVPQNLSASRPQDRQFILSSKKLLLSDSGFYLCAWSDGQYYGYTFGSGTRLTVV.

Worth noting for this clonotype: At one end, the junction sequence differs from germline, possibly due to a read error. J is TRBJ1-1 and V is TRBV27, with a weak D call TRBD1 (5 bases). Germline V gene sequence: CDR1 MNHEY, CDR2 SMNVEV (reference sequence). CDR3 length: 15 residues. The CDR3: CASSRAGGTNPEAFF. Written as DNA, the CDR3 is TGTGCCAGCAGCCGGGCGGGGGGGACGAACCCTGAAGCTTTCTTT.

V gene TRBV7-8 combines with J gene TRBJ1-1; 8 positions agree with TRBD1. The germline CDR1 and CDR2 sequences are SGHVS and FQNEAQ. The V segment lost 5 bases and the J segment 1 base; nucleotides outside the gene matches: 3. CDR3 length: 14 amino acids. The CDR3 reads CASSRGQENTEAFF. Here the CDR3 DNA reads TGTGCCAGCAGCCGGGGACAGGAGAACACTGAAGCTTTCTTT.

This clonotype was detected a few times. V and J are TRBV15 and TRBJ1-5; D ambiguous. CDR1 and CDR2 (germline): LNHNV, YYDKDF (reference sequence). CDR3 length equals 12 residues. Trimming took 0 bases from V and 11 from J, leaving 8 bases between them. The CDR3 here is CATSRDFRAQHF. DNA of the CDR3: TGTGCCACCAGCAGAGATTTTAGAGCCCAGCATTTT.

The CDR3 DNA reads TGCGCCAGCAGTAAAACAGGGTCAGGACAGCCCCAGCATTTT. The encoded protein is CASSKTGSGQPQHF. The rearrangement links TRBV10-1 to TRBJ1-5, with D tentatively TRBD1 (6 bases). The CDR3 has 14 residues. Germline values: CDR1 WNHNN, CDR2 SYGVQD (reference sequence). V dropped 5 bases and J dropped 7 bases, with 15 bases sitting between them.

The chain employs TRBV27 and TRBJ2-7, with D tentatively TRBD1 (6 bases). CDR3 size: 16 residues. Germline V lookup: CDR1 MNHEY, CDR2 SMNVEV (reference sequence). The germline V and J ends were trimmed by 5 bases and 3 bases, with 20 bases remaining between them. CDR3 in amino acids: CASSPARQAKSYEQYF. The CDR3 DNA reads TGTGCCAGCAGTCCTGCACGACAGGCCAAAAGCTACGAGCAGTACTTC.

About this clonotype: Its ends do not fully match the called genes, so a read error is possible. V is TRBV6-1 and J is TRBJ1-2, with D unresolved. The CDR3 runs to 13 residues. Germline V gene sequence: CDR1 MNHNS, CDR2 SASEGT. The CDR3 sequence: CANSPFVNYGYTF. The CDR3 nucleotides read TGTGCCAACAGTCCTTTCGTTAACTATGGCTACACCTTC.

The genes are TRBV5-1 and TRBJ1-5, with D hard to call. Deletions cut 0 bases from V and 4 bases from J, with 5 bases between. There are 13 residues in the CDR3. Germline V gene data show CDR1 as SGHRS and CDR2 as YFSETQ. CDR3 DNA sequence: TGCGCCAGCAGCTTGGGATCGAATCAGCCCCAGCATTTT. Translation gives CASSLGSNQPQHF.

The chain has TRBV18 and TRBJ2-3; 9 bases agree with TRBD1. V shed 2 bases and J 8 bases; nucleotides not matched to a gene: 8. This CDR3 has 15 amino acids. The germline CDR1 and CDR2 sequences are KGHSH and LQKENI. The CDR3 DNA reads as TGTGCCAGCTCACCAGTGGGACAGGGACAAGGTACGCAGTATTTT. It codes for CASSPVGQGQGTQYF.

The rearrangement joins TRBV25-1 to TRBJ1-2; D is uncertain. Trimming left V 6 bases short and J 6 bases short, with 11 bases between. This CDR3 region has 12 residues. CDR1 is MGHDK and CDR2 is SYGVNS in the germline V gene. The CDR3 loop is CASSKGFDGYTF. CDR3 DNA: TGTGCCAGCAGCAAGGGTTTCGATGGCTACACCTTC.

The CDR3 reads CSVWDRGTQYF. In nucleotides, the CDR3 is TGCAGCGTTTGGGACAGGGGGACCCAGTACTTC. This sequence joins TRBV29-1 and TRBJ2-5, with TRBD1 identical over 10 bases. This CDR3 spans 11 amino acids. Germline V CDR1 and CDR2: SQVTM, ANQGSEA. V was clipped by 5 bases and J by 7 bases; unmatched bases: 1.

J is TRBJ2-7 and V is TRBV11-2, with D possibly TRBD2 on 6 matching bases. CDR1 SGHAT and CDR2 FQNNGV come from the germline V gene. The CDR3 spans 12 residues. CDR3 sequence: CVSRGVAYEQYF. The CDR3 DNA is TGTGTCTCGCGGGGTGTAGCCTACGAGCAGTACTTC.

The chain couples TRBV7-8 to TRBJ1-1; the D is unclear. Between the trimmed V and J ends, which lost 2 bases and 4 bases, there was a span of 8 bases. The CDR3 length is 13 residues. The germline V gene encodes CDR1 SGHVS and CDR2 FQNEAQ. As DNA, the CDR3 is TGTGCCAGCAGCTTAAACGAGGCCACTGAAGCTTTCTTT. Residues: CASSLNEATEAFF.

The chain has TRBV6-5 and TRBJ1-1, with D perhaps matching TRBD1 (6 bases). CDR1 is MNHEY and CDR2 is SVGAGI in the germline V gene. The CDR3 contains 14 residues. With 4 bases removed from V and 5 bases from J, the gap between germline ends came to 14 bases. This CDR3 reads CASSSRQDGTEAFF. As DNA, the CDR3 is TGTGCCAGCAGTTCTCGACAGGATGGGACTGAAGCTTTCTTT.

The chain carries TRBV7-8 and TRBJ1-2; D might be TRBD1 (5 bases). Germline V gene sequence: CDR1 SGHVS, CDR2 FQNEAQ. There are 17 residues in the CDR3. V dropped 2 bases and J dropped 4 bases, with 20 bases sitting between them. The CDR3 sequence: CASSLTQGATGIYGYTF. The CDR3 DNA is TGTGCCAGCAGCTTAACTCAGGGTGCCACCGGGATCTATGGCTACACCTTC.

This clonotype was seen a handful of times. The rearrangement joins TRBV27 to TRBJ1-2, with a possible D match to TRBD1 (5 bases). V lost 2 bases to trimming and J lost 8 bases, with 24 bases between them. Germline V CDR1 and CDR2: MNHEY, SMNVEV (reference sequence). The CDR3 runs to 17 residues. The CDR3 reads CASSLRMTGGTPRGYTF. As DNA, the CDR3 is TGTGCCAGCAGTTTACGAATGACGGGGGGTACTCCTAGGGGCTACACCTTC.

The V call is TRBV20-1, the J call TRBJ2-1; 9 nucleotides agree with TRBD2. Trimming cost V 7 bases and J 8 bases; bases outside gene matches: 15. Looked up from germline, CDR1 is DFQATT and CDR2 is SNEGSKA (reference sequence). There are 15 residues in the CDR3. DNA for the CDR3: TGCAGTGTGAGAGGTGTAGCGGGGGCGTACGATGAGCAGTTCTTC. As protein: CSVRGVAGAYDEQFF.

The genes are TRBV30 and TRBJ1-6; 8 nucleotides match TRBD1. Trimming cost V 5 bases and J 10 bases; bases outside gene matches: 7. CDR3 length: 13 amino acids. Germline V gives CDR1 GTSNPN, CDR2 SVGIG (reference sequence). The CDR3 is CAWAGGQESPLHF. The CDR3 DNA reads as TGTGCCTGGGCAGGGGGCCAGGAATCACCCCTCCACTTT.

This clonotype was seen more than once but under ten times. J is TRBJ1-5 and V is TRBV7-2; D ambiguous. Trimming left V 1 base short and J 0 bases short, with 7 bases between. Germline V gene data show CDR1 as SGHTA and CDR2 as FQGNSA. The CDR3 has 15 amino acids. CDR3 in amino acids: CASSLVKNSNQPQHF. The CDR3 DNA follows: TGTGCCAGCAGCTTAGTGAAAAATAGCAATCAGCCCCAGCATTTT. The full variable domain, its missing parts supplied by reference TRBV7-2 and TRBJ1-5, is GAGVSQSPSNKVTEKGKDVELRCDPISGHTALYWYRQSLGQGLEFLIYFQGNSAPDKSGLPSDRFSAERTGGSVSTLTIQRTQQEDSAVYLCASSLVKNSNQPQHFGDGTRLSIL.